One and the same sample provided the 24 T cell receptor beta chains below, sequenced in a study of blood T cell repertoires in COVID-19. Repertoires were generated with immunoSEQ multiplex PCR, while TCRdb's copy carries only in-frame clones and drops some. The sample has about 190,000 clones; nearly 90% are singletons. The material sequenced was peripheral blood. The receptor set was obtained from a woman aged 40 to 50 who had recovered from COVID-19.

This chain connects TRBV7-9 to TRBJ1-5; no reliable D call. CDR1 is SEHNR and CDR2 is FQNEAQ in the germline V gene (reference sequence). CDR3 length: 13 amino acids. The germline V and J ends were trimmed by 1 base and 7 bases, with 8 bases remaining between them. The CDR3 nucleotides are TGTGCCAGCAGCTTAGGAGCCCGGCAGCCCCAGCATTTT. Translating gives CASSLGARQPQHF.

V gene TRBV7-9 combines with J gene TRBJ1-1; no clear D gene. Deletions cut 7 bases from V and 2 bases from J, with 11 bases between. The CDR3 has 13 amino acids. Per germline, CDR1 SEHNR and CDR2 FQNEAQ (reference sequence). The CDR3 bases are TGTGCCAGCATCCCCTCGGGAAACACTGAAGCTTTCTTT. Amino acid sequence: CASIPSGNTEAFF.

The chain combines TRBV19 with TRBJ1-5; a possible D gene is TRBD1 (6 bases). The CDR3 is 17 residues long. Germline V gives CDR1 LNHDA, CDR2 SQIVND (reference sequence). The V end was cut by 1 base, the J end by 0 bases, with 13 bases between. The CDR3 nucleotides read TGTGCCAGTAGTATAGTGGCTGGACAGTCTAGCAATCAGCCCCAGCATTTT. As protein: CASSIVAGQSSNQPQHF.

The V and J genes are TRBV15 and TRBJ1-1, with 7 positions matching TRBD1. After removal of 6 bases from V and 4 bases from J, the junction contained 5 bases not matched to a gene. The CDR3 totals 13 residues. Germline loops: CDR1 LNHNV, CDR2 YYDKDF (reference sequence). The CDR3 is CATRGQSATEAFF. CDR3 DNA sequence: TGTGCCACCAGGGGACAGTCGGCCACTGAAGCTTTCTTT.

The CDR3: CASSISVRGGPSYNEQFF. The CDR3 DNA is TGTGCCAGTAGTATAAGTGTTCGGGGAGGACCTTCCTACAATGAGCAGTTCTTC. The chain carries TRBV19 and TRBJ2-1; D possibly corresponds to TRBD2 (6 bases). The CDR3 covers 18 residues. V was cut by 2 bases and J by 1 base, with 18 bases left in between. CDR1 and CDR2 (germline): LNHDA, SQIVND (reference sequence).

The table lists this clone with many counts. The chain couples TRBV25-1 to TRBJ2-7; 9 bases map to TRBD1. The germline V gene encodes CDR1 MGHDK and CDR2 SYGVNS. V trimming: 4 bases; J trimming: 5 bases; junction bases outside the gene matches: 6. There are 14 residues in the CDR3. CDR3 sequence: CASSGHGQGNEQYF. CDR3 bases: TGTGCCAGCAGTGGCCATGGACAGGGGAACGAGCAGTACTTC.

The V gene is TRBV18, the J gene TRBJ1-2, with 9 bases that match TRBD1. Trimming at V came to 0 bases and at J to 8 bases, leaving 7 bases not matched to a gene. The CDR3 is 15 amino acids. Germline lookup yields CDR1 KGHSH and CDR2 LQKENI. The CDR3 DNA reads TGTGCCAGCTCACCACCTGCCGGGACAGGGATAGGCTACACCTTC. It yields the protein CASSPPAGTGIGYTF.

This chain links TRBV9 with TRBJ1-1; D ambiguous. Trimming pared 0 bases from V and 1 base from J, leaving 7 bases between. CDR1 is SGDLS and CDR2 is YYNGEE in the germline V gene. The CDR3 consists of 14 residues. The CDR3 protein is CASSVGAANTEAFF. As DNA, the CDR3 is TGTGCCAGCAGCGTAGGAGCGGCGAACACTGAAGCTTTCTTT.

CDR3 DNA sequence: TGTGCCAGCTCACCCAAGGACAGCAACACTGAAGCTTTCTTT. This gives the protein CASSPKDSNTEAFF. The chain joins TRBV18 to TRBJ1-1; the D gene is possibly TRBD1 (6 bases). The CDR3 covers 14 residues. Germline CDR1 is KGHSH and CDR2 is LQKENI. Deletions cut 3 bases from V and 2 bases from J, with 10 bases between.

The V and J genes are TRBV9 and TRBJ2-7; TRBD2 aligns across 11 bases. Unmatched junction bases numbered 3, after V lost 1 base and J lost 3 bases. This CDR3 comprises 15 residues. The germline V gene has CDR1 SGDLS and CDR2 YYNGEE. DNA for the CDR3: TGTGCCAGCAGCGTAATGGGACTAGCGGACTACGAGCAGTACTTC. Translating it yields CASSVMGLADYEQYF.

The V call is TRBV14, the J call TRBJ1-3; 9 nucleotides agree with TRBD1. CDR3 length: 15 amino acids. The V gene end was trimmed by 4 bases and the J gene end by 3 bases; junction bases not matched to a gene: 4. Germline V gives CDR1 SGHDN, CDR2 FVKESK. DNA of the CDR3: TGTGCCAGCAGCCCAGGGACAGGGAGTGGAAACACCATATATTTT. It yields the protein CASSPGTGSGNTIYF. Looking up the rest from reference TRBV14 and TRBJ1-3 gives the full variable domain: EAGVTQFPSHSVIEKGQTVTLRCDPISGHDNLYWYRRVMGKEIKFLLHFVKESKQDESGMPNNRFLAERTGGTYSTLKVQPAELEDSGVYFCASSPGTGSGNTIYFGEGSWLTVV.

V gene TRBV27 combines with J gene TRBJ2-3; a weak D match, TRBD2 (5 bases). There are 14 residues in the CDR3. The V end lost 4 bases, the J end lost 3 bases, and 11 bases lay between the germline ends. The germline V gene encodes CDR1 MNHEY and CDR2 SMNVEV (reference sequence). CDR3 loop: CASSSPRVTDTQYF. CDR3 DNA: TGTGCCAGCAGTTCCCCGCGGGTAACAGATACGCAGTATTTT.

The chain couples TRBV20-1 to TRBJ2-3; TRBD1 aligns across 7 bases. Germline V gives CDR1 DFQATT, CDR2 SNEGSKA (reference sequence). V shed 3 bases, J shed 6 bases, and the junction held 9 bases outside the gene matches. The CDR3 has 14 amino acids. The CDR3 DNA reads TGCAGTGCTAGTCTACAGGGGCGGCGGGATACGCAGTATTTT. Protein product: CSASLQGRRDTQYF.

The chain uses TRBV6-5 and TRBJ1-2, with 9 bases identical to TRBD1. J lost 5 bases, V lost 7 bases, and 11 bases had no gene match. Germline loops: CDR1 MNHEY, CDR2 SVGAGI. The CDR3 runs 15 residues. CDR3: CASNDPGQGIYGYTF. In nucleotides, the CDR3 is TGTGCCAGCAACGACCCGGGACAGGGAATTTATGGCTACACCTTC.

This chain joins TRBV14 and TRBJ2-5; no clear D gene. Trimming took off 5 bases at V and 1 base at J, with 14 bases between the two ends. Germline V gene data show CDR1 as SGHDN and CDR2 as FVKESK. The CDR3 totals 15 residues. The CDR3 spells CASSRSYRPQETQYF. DNA of the CDR3: TGTGCCAGCAGCAGGAGCTATCGTCCCCAAGAGACCCAGTACTTC.

A few counts support this clone. The chain links TRBV7-2 to TRBJ2-5; no clear D. In germline, CDR1 is SGHTA, CDR2 FQGNSA. Deletions cut 5 bases from V and 5 bases from J, with 9 bases between. This CDR3 has 12 amino acids. For the CDR3, the DNA is TGTGCCAGCAGCACCCTAGTCGAGACCCAGTACTTC. This codes for CASSTLVETQYF. Complete variable domain (other parts from reference TRBV7-2 and TRBJ2-5): GAGVSQSPSNKVTEKGKDVELRCDPISGHTALYWYRQSLGQGLEFLIYFQGNSAPDKSGLPSDRFSAERTGGSVSTLTIQRTQQEDSAVYLCASSTLVETQYFGPGTRLLVL.

V and J are TRBV27 and TRBJ1-3; no firm D call. V lost 3 bases to trimming and J lost 2 bases, with 11 bases between them. Germline V gene sequence: CDR1 MNHEY, CDR2 SMNVEV (reference sequence). The CDR3 spans 15 residues. The CDR3 reads CASSLGATTGNTIYF. Written as DNA, the CDR3 is TGTGCCAGCAGTTTGGGCGCGACAACTGGAAACACCATATATTTT.

Notes on this clone: This sample also contains other DNA sequences that code for the same CDR3. The chain joins TRBV7-8 to TRBJ1-6; D perhaps matches TRBD1 (5 bases). Per the germline V gene, CDR1 is SGHVS and CDR2 is FQNEAQ. The CDR3 loop spans 14 amino acids. Between the trimmed V and J ends, which lost 5 bases and 4 bases, there was a span of 9 bases. The chain's CDR3 is CASSPGTYNSPLHF. CDR3 nucleotide sequence: TGTGCCAGCAGCCCCGGGACTTATAATTCACCCCTCCACTTT.

The CDR3 nucleotides read TGCACCCCGTTCTACCCGGATGGCTACACCTTC. Translation gives CTPFYPDGYTF. The rearrangement uses TRBV20-1 and TRBJ1-2; D not resolved. CDR3 size: 11 residues. Germline V gives CDR1 DFQATT, CDR2 SNEGSKA (reference sequence).

CDR3 protein: CASSLVGLGEEQFF. The CDR3 bases are TGTGCCAGCAGCTTGGTGGGACTAGGGGAGGAGCAGTTCTTC. The chain couples TRBV5-4 to TRBJ2-1; TRBD2 matches at 8 bases. CDR3 length: 14 residues. J was trimmed by 10 bases and V by 0 bases; bases with no gene match: 6. Germline loops: CDR1 SGHNT, CDR2 YYREEE (reference sequence).

The chain uses TRBV5-1 and TRBJ2-5; 8 bases are a match to TRBD1. Germline V gene sequence: CDR1 SGHRS, CDR2 YFSETQ. V shed 0 bases and J 5 bases; nucleotides not matched to a gene: 6. This CDR3 region has 15 residues. The CDR3 DNA reads as TGCGCCAGCAGCTTGGATCCAGGGGGCATGGAGACCCAGTACTTC. It is translated as CASSLDPGGMETQYF.

The rearrangement links TRBV29-1 to TRBJ2-1; D perhaps matches TRBD1 (5 bases). V shed 6 bases and J shed 0 bases, with 18 bases lying between them. Germline assignment: CDR1 SQVTM and CDR2 ANQGSEA. The CDR3 length is 16 residues. The CDR3 sequence is CSVDALQGGSYNEQFF. CDR3 DNA sequence: TGCAGCGTGGATGCTCTCCAGGGTGGCTCCTACAATGAGCAGTTCTTC.

The chain employs TRBV11-2 and TRBJ1-1; 7 nucleotides line up with TRBD1. The CDR3 runs 18 residues. Germline V gene data show CDR1 as SGHAT and CDR2 as FQNNGV. J gave up 5 bases and V 0 bases, and 15 bases lay outside the gene matches. The CDR3, as DNA: TGTGCCAGCAGCTTAGAAGTTAGAACTAACAGGGGAAGGACTGAAGCTTTCTTT. Its translation: CASSLEVRTNRGRTEAFF.

The chain couples TRBV3-1 (or the pseudogene TRBV3-2) to TRBJ2-5; 9 bases agree with TRBD2. Looked up from germline, CDR1 is LGHDT and CDR2 is YNNKEL (reference sequence). The length of the CDR3 is 15 residues. V shed 3 bases and J 5 bases; nucleotides not matched to a gene: 7. The CDR3 sequence: CASSQDLAGAETQYF. In DNA form, the CDR3 reads TGTGCCAGCAGCCAGGACTTAGCGGGAGCCGAGACCCAGTACTTC.